The clone carrying this T cell receptor (beta chain) was detected a few times. Its antigen is currently unknown. The V end lost 1 base, the J end lost 2 bases, and 12 bases lay between the germline ends. CDR1 is SGHVS, CDR2 FNYEAQ, per germline. CDR3 length: 16 amino acids. This sample was taken from a study of T-cell reconstitution after alpha-beta-depleted transplantation in children. Researchers prepared the TCRbeta library using unique molecular identifiers, the study reports. TCRdb fed the PCR reads into MiXCR, producing one record per CDR3 protein. The data contain about 900,000 distinct CDR3 sequences, less than 30% of them seen just once; the ten biggest clones take up about 28%. Study-level findings and limits: One year post-transplant, T-cell counts and diversity were largely derived from T cells produced anew. High day-60 TCRbeta diversity in some patients came from surviving recipient T cells and thymic progenitors. Approximately two months post-transplant, alpha-beta T cells reportedly originated from several hundred expanded graft clones.

Specimen: PBMCs, mostly from graft donor cells, collected 360 days after TCRalphabeta/CD19-depleted stem cell transplant. V and J are TRBV7-6 and TRBJ2-1, with a possible D match to TRBD2 (7 bases). The clonotype originates from a boy in the first two years of life who had a stem cell transplant for SCID, so the T cells may come from the graft donor. As DNA, the CDR3 is TGTGCCAGCAGCTTAGATGGGCGGGGGCCCTACAATGAGCAGTTCTTC. Translation gives CASSLDGRGPYNEQFF. The full variable domain, in which reference TRBV7-6 and TRBJ2-1 provide the parts outside the CDR3, is GAGVSQSPRYKVTKRGQDVALRCDPISGHVSLYWYRQALGQGPEFLTYFNYEAQQDKSGLPNDRFSAERPEGSISTLTIQRTEQRDSAMYRCASSLDGRGPYNEQFFGPGTRLTVL.